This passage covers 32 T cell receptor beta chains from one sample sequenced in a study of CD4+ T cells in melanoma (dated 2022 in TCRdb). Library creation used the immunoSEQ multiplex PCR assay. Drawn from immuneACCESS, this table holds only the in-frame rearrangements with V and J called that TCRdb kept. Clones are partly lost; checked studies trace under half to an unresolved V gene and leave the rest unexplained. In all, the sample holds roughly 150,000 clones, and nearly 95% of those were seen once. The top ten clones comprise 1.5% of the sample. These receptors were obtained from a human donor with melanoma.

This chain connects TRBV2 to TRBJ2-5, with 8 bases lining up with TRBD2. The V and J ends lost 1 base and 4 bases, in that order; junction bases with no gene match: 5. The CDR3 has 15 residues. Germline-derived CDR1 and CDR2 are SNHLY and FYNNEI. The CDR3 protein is CASSEEWTSRETQYF. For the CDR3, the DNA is TGTGCCAGCAGTGAAGAGTGGACTAGCCGAGAGACCCAGTACTTC. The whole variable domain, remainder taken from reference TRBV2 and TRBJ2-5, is EPEVTQTPSHQVTQMGQEVILRCVPISNHLYFYWYRQILGQKVEFLVSFYNNEISEKSEIFDDQFSVERPDGSNFTLKIRSTKLEDSAMYFCASSEEWTSRETQYFGPGTRLLVL.

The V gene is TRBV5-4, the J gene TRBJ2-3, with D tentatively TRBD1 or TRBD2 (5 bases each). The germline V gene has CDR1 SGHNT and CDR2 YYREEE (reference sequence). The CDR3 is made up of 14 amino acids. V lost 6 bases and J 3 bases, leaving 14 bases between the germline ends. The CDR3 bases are TGTGCCAGCAAACGGGACCAAAATACAGATACGCAGTATTTT. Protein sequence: CASKRDQNTDTQYF. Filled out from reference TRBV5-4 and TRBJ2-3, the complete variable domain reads ETGVTQSPTHLIKTRGQQVTLRCSSQSGHNTVSWYQQALGQGPQFIFQYYREEENGRGNFPPRFSGLQFPNYSSELNVNALELDDSALYLCASKRDQNTDTQYFGPGTRLTVL.

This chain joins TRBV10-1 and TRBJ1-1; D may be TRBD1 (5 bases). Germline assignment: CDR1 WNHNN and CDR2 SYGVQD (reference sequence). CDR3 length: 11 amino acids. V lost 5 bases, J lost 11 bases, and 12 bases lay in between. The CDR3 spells CASSRDVVAFF. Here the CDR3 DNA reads TGCGCCAGCAGTCGGGACGTTGTCGCTTTCTTT.

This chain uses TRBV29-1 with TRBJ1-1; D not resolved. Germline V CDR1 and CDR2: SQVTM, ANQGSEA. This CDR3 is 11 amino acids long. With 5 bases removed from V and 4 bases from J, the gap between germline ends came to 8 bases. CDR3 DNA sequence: TGCAGCGTTCTGGGCGGCACTGAAGCTTTCTTT. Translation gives CSVLGGTEAFF.

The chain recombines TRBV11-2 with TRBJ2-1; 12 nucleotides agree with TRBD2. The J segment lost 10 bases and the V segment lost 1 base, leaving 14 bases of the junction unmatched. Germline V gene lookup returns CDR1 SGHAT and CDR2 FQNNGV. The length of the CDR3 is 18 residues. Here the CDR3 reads CASSLGRPLAGGRGEQFF. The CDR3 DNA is TGTGCCAGCAGCTTAGGGCGGCCCCTAGCGGGGGGGCGAGGCGAGCAGTTCTTC. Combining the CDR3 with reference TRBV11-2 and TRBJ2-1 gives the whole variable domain EAGVAQSPRYKIIEKRQSVAFWCNPISGHATLYWYQQILGQGPKLLIQFQNNGVVDDSQLPKDRFSAERLKGVDSTLKIQPAKLEDSAVYLCASSLGRPLAGGRGEQFFGPGTRLTVL.

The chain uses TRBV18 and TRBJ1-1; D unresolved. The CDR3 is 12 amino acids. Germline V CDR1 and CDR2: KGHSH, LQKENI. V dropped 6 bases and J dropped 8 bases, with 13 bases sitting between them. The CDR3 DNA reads TGTGCCAGCTCGCCCGGGTTGTCGGAAGCTTTCTTT. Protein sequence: CASSPGLSEAFF.

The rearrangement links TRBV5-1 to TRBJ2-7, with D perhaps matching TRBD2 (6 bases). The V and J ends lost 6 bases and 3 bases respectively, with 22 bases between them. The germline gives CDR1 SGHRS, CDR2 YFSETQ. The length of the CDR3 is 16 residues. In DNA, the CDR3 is TGCGCCAGCACCCGGAGGGCCATGGAGGGGAACTACGAGCAGTACTTC. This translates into CASTRRAMEGNYEQYF.

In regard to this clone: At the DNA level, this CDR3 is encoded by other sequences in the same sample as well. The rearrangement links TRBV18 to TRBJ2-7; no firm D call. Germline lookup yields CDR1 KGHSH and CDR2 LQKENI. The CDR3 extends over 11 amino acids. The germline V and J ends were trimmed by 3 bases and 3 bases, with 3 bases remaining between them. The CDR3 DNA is TGTGCCAGCTCACCGGGCTACGAGCAGTACTTC. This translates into CASSPGYEQYF.

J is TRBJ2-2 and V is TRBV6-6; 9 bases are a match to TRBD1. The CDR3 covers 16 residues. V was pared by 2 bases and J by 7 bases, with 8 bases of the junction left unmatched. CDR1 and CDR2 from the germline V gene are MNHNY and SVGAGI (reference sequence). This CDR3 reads CASSYPPGQGSGELFF. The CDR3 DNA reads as TGTGCCAGCAGTTACCCACCGGGACAGGGAAGCGGGGAGCTGTTTTTT.

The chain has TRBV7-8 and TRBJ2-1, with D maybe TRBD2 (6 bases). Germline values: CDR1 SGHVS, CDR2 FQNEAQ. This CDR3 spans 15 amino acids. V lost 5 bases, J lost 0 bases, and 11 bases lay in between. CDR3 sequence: CASSPGLASYNEQFF. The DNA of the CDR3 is TGTGCCAGCAGCCCGGGACTGGCCTCCTACAATGAGCAGTTCTTC.

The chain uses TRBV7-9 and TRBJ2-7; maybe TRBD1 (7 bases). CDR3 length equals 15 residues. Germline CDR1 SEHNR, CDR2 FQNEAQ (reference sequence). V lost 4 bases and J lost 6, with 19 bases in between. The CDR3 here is CASSSGGTRSGEQYF. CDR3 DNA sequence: TGTGCCAGCAGCTCAGGGGGGACGCGCTCGGGCGAGCAGTACTTC. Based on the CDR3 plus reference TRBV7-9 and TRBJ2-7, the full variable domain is DTGVSQNPRHKITKRGQNVTFRCDPISEHNRLYWYRQTLGQGPEFLTYFQNEAQLEKSRLLSDRFSAERPKGSFSTLEIQRTEQGDSAMYLCASSSGGTRSGEQYFGPGTRLTVT.

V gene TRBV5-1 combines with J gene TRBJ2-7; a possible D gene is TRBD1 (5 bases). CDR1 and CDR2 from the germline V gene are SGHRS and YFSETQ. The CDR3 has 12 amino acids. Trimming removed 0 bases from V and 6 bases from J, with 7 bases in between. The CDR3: CASSLEGSEQYF. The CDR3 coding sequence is TGCGCCAGCAGCTTGGAGGGGTCCGAGCAGTACTTC.

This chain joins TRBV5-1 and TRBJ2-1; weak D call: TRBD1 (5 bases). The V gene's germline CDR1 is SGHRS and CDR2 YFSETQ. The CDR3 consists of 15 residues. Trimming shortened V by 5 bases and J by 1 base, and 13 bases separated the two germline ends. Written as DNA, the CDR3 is TGCGCCAGCAGGCCCCTCCAGGGATCCTACAATGAGCAGTTCTTC. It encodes CASRPLQGSYNEQFF.

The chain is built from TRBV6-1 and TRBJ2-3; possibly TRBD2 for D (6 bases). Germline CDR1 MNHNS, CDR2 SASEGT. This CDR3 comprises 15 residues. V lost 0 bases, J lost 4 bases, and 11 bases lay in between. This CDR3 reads CASSEAGGGADTQYF. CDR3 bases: TGTGCCAGCAGTGAAGCGGGGGGAGGCGCAGATACGCAGTATTTT.

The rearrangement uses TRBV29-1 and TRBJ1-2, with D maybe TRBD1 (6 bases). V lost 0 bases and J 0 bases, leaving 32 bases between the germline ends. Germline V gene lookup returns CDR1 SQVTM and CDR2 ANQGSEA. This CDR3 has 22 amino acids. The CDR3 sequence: CSVEDLFPIRQGRPNSNYGYTF. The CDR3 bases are TGCAGCGTTGAAGATCTCTTTCCGATTCGGCAGGGGCGTCCAAACTCTAACTATGGCTACACCTTC.

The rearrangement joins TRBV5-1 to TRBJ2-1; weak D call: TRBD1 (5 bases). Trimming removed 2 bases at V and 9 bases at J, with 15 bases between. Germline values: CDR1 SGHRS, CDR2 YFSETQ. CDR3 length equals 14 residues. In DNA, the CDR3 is TGCGCCAGCAGCTTCTGGGGCGCGGACCGTGAGCAGTTCTTC. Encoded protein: CASSFWGADREQFF.

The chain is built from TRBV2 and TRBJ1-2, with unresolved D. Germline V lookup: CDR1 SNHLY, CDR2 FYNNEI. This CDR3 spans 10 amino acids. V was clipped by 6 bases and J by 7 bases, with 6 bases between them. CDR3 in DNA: TGTGCCAGCAGACGGGTTGGCTACACCTTC. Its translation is CASRRVGYTF. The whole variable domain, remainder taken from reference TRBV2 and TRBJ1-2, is EPEVTQTPSHQVTQMGQEVILRCVPISNHLYFYWYRQILGQKVEFLVSFYNNEISEKSEIFDDQFSVERPDGSNFTLKIRSTKLEDSAMYFCASRRVGYTFGSGTRLTVV.

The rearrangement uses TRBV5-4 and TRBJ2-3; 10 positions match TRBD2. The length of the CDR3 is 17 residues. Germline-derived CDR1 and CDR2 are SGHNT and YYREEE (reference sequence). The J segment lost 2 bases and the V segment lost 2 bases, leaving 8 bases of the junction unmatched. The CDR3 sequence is CASSLKKLAGNTDTQYF. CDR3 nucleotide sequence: TGTGCCAGCAGCTTAAAAAAACTAGCGGGGAACACAGATACGCAGTATTTT.

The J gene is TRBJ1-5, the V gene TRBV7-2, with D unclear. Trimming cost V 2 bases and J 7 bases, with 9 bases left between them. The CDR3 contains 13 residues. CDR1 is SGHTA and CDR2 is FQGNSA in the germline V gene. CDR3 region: CASSLRPVQPQHF. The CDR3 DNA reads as TGTGCCAGCAGCTTAAGGCCGGTCCAGCCCCAGCATTTT.

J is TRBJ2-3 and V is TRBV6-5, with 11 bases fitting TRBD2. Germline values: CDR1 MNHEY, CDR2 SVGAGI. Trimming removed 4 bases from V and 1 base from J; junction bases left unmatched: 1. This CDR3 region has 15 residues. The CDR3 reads CASSSSGGRTDTQYF. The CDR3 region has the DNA TGTGCCAGCAGTTCTAGCGGGGGGCGCACAGATACGCAGTATTTT.

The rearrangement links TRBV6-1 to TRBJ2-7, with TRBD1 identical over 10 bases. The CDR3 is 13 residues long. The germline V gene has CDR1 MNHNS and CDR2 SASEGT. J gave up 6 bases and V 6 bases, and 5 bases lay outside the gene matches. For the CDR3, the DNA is TGTGCCAGCAGAAGACAGGGGGCGGGCGAGCAGTACTTC. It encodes CASRRQGAGEQYF.

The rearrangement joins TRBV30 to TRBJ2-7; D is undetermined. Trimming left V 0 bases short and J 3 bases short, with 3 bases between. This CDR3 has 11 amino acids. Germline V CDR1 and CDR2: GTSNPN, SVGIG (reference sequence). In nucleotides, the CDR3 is TGTGCCTGGAGTGTGCTCTACGAGCAGTACTTC. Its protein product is CAWSVLYEQYF.

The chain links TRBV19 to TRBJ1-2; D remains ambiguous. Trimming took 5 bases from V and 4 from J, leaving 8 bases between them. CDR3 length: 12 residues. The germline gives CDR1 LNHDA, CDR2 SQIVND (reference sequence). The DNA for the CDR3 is TGTGCCAGTAGTTTAGGGCCCTATGGCTACACCTTC. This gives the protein CASSLGPYGYTF.

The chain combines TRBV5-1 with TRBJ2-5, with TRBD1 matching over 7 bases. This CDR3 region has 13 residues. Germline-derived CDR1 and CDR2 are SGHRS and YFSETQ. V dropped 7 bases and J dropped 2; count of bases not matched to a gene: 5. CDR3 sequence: CASRQGQQETQYF. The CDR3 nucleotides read TGCGCCAGCCGACAGGGACAGCAAGAGACCCAGTACTTC.

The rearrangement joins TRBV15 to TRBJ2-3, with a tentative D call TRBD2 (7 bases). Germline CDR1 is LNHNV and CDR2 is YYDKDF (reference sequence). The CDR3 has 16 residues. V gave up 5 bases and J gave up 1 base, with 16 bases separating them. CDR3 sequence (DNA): TGTGCCACCAGCGGGGGGGCTGGTGGGGGCACAGATACGCAGTATTTT. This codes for CATSGGAGGGTDTQYF.

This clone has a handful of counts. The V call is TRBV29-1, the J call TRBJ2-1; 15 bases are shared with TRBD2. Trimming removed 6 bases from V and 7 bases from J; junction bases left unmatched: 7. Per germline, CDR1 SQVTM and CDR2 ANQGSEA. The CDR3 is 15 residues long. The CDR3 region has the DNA TGCAGCGTCCTAGGGACTAGCGGGGGGTGGAATGAGCAGTTCTTC. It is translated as CSVLGTSGGWNEQFF.

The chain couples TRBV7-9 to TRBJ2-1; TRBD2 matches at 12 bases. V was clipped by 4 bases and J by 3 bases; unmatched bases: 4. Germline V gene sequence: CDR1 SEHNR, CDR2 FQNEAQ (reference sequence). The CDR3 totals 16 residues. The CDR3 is CASSSLAGGGYNEQFF. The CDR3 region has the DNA TGTGCCAGCAGCTCCCTAGCGGGGGGGGGCTACAATGAGCAGTTCTTC.

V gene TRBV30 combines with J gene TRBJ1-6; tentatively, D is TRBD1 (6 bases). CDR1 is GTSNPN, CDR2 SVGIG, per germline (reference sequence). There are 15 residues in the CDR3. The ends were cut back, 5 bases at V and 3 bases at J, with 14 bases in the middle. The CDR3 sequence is CAWAKTGRYNSPLHF. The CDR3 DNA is TGTGCCTGGGCCAAGACAGGACGCTATAATTCACCCCTCCACTTT. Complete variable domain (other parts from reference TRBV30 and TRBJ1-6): SQTIHQWPATLVQPVGSPLSLECTVEGTSNPNLYWYRQAAGRGLQLLFYSVGIGQISSEVPQNLSASRPQDRQFILSSKKLLLSDSGFYLCAWAKTGRYNSPLHFGNGTRLTVT.

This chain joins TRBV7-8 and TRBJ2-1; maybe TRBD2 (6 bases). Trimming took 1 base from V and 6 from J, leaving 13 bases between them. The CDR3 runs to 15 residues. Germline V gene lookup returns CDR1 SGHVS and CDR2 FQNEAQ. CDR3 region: CASSLDWAGRNEQFF. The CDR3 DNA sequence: TGTGCCAGCAGCTTAGATTGGGCGGGACGCAATGAGCAGTTCTTC.

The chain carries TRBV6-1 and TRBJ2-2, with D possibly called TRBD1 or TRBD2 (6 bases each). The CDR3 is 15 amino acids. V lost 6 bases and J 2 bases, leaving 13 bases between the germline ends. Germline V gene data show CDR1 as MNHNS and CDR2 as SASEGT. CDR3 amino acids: CASRKTGANTGELFF. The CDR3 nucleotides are TGTGCCAGCAGGAAAACGGGGGCCAACACCGGGGAGCTGTTTTTT.

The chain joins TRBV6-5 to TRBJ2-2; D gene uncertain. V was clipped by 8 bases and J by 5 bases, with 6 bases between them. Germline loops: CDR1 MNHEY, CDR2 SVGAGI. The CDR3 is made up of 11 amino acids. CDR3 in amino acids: CASGDTGELFF. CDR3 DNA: TGTGCCAGCGGTGATACCGGGGAGCTGTTTTTT.

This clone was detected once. The CDR3 nucleotides are TGTGCCAGCAGCTCGGCAGGACAGAAGGAGACCCAGTACTTC. Amino acids: CASSSAGQKETQYF. V usage is TRBV11-1 and J usage is TRBJ2-5, with D tentatively TRBD1 (6 bases). The V end lost 4 bases, the J end lost 5 bases, and 14 bases lay between the germline ends. CDR1 is SGHAT and CDR2 is FQDESV in the germline V gene (reference sequence). The CDR3 length is 14 residues.